This entry lists 20 T cell receptor beta chains sequenced from one sample in a study of blood T cell repertoires in COVID-19. Data came from immunoSEQ multiplex PCR; TCRdb stores just in-frame clones and leaves some out. The data hold 150,000 to 200,000 clones, with 88% observed a single time. Sequencing was carried out using peripheral blood. These TCRs come from a woman younger than 45 with acute or convalescent COVID-19.

This sequence joins TRBV9 and TRBJ2-4; no reliable D call. The CDR3 sequence is 13 residues long. V was shortened by 4 bases and J by 8 bases, with 13 bases between the two germline ends. Germline lookup yields CDR1 SGDLS and CDR2 YYNGEE. The CDR3 protein is CASSSRWSDIQYF. In DNA, the CDR3 is TGTGCCAGCAGCTCGAGATGGTCGGACATTCAGTACTTC.

J is TRBJ2-1 and V is TRBV10-3, with D maybe TRBD2 (6 bases). The germline V and J ends were trimmed by 7 bases and 0 bases, with 10 bases remaining between them. The CDR3 loop spans 14 amino acids. Per the germline V gene, CDR1 is ENHRY and CDR2 is SYGVKD. CDR3 region: CAIKIGSSYNEQFF. CDR3 coding DNA: TGTGCCATCAAGATCGGGAGCTCCTACAATGAGCAGTTCTTC.

The chain is built from TRBV11-2 and TRBJ1-5, with TRBD1 as a possible D gene (5 bases). Germline CDR1 reads SGHAT; CDR2 reads FQNNGV. With 4 bases removed from V and 4 bases from J, the gap between germline ends came to 8 bases. The length of the CDR3 is 13 residues. As DNA, the CDR3 is TGTGCCAGCAGCTCAGACAGAAATCAGCCCCAGCATTTT. Translated, it gives CASSSDRNQPQHF. The entire variable domain, with the rest obtained from reference TRBV11-2 and TRBJ1-5, is as follows: EAGVAQSPRYKIIEKRQSVAFWCNPISGHATLYWYQQILGQGPKLLIQFQNNGVVDDSQLPKDRFSAERLKGVDSTLKIQPAKLEDSAVYLCASSSDRNQPQHFGDGTRLSIL.

The rearrangement uses TRBV10-3 and TRBJ2-3, with TRBD2 matching 10 bases. The J segment lost 6 bases and the V segment lost 0 bases, leaving 6 bases of the junction unmatched. The CDR3 is made up of 16 amino acids. Germline V lookup: CDR1 ENHRY, CDR2 SYGVKD. The CDR3 bases are TGTGCCATCAGTGAGTCTAGTAGCGGGAGGATGGATACGCAGTATTTT. Translation gives CAISESSSGRMDTQYF.

This clone was recorded once. This chain uses TRBV19 with TRBJ2-1, with 12 bases aligning to TRBD2. The V gene's germline CDR1 is LNHDA and CDR2 SQIVND (reference sequence). V shed 2 bases, J shed 8 bases, and the junction held 4 bases outside the gene matches. This CDR3 spans 15 amino acids. The CDR3 reads CASSIRTSGIHEQFF. CDR3 nucleotides: TGTGCCAGTAGTATAAGGACTAGCGGGATCCATGAGCAGTTCTTC.

J is TRBJ2-1 and V is TRBV9; 7 nucleotides align to TRBD2. CDR1 is SGDLS and CDR2 is YYNGEE in the germline V gene. CDR3 length: 13 residues. Germline trimming cut 3 bases from V and 9 bases from J; bases unmatched to any gene: 6. The CDR3 sequence: CASSGSGGGEQFF. The DNA for the CDR3 is TGTGCCAGCAGCGGCTCGGGAGGTGGTGAGCAGTTCTTC. Full variable domain (remainder filled in from reference TRBV9 and TRBJ2-1): DSGVTQTPKHLITATGQRVTLRCSPRSGDLSVYWYQQSLDQGLQFLIQYYNGEERAKGNILERFSAQQFPDLHSELNLSSLELGDSALYFCASSGSGGGEQFFGPGTRLTVL.

Only one count was recorded for this clone. CDR3 sequence (DNA): TGTGCCAGCGCATCCCCCTCAACAGGCGCTGAAGCTTTCTTT. This encodes CASASPSTGAEAFF. V usage is TRBV27 and J usage is TRBJ1-1; perhaps TRBD1 as D (5 bases). CDR3 length equals 14 residues. CDR1 and CDR2 (germline): MNHEY, SMNVEV (reference sequence). Trimming took off 8 bases at V and 6 bases at J, with 19 bases between the two ends.

The V call is TRBV6-4, the J call TRBJ1-1; 7 nucleotides match TRBD1. The CDR3 loop spans 13 amino acids. Germline loops: CDR1 MRHNA, CDR2 SNTAGT. J was trimmed by 4 bases and V by 4 bases; bases with no gene match: 3. The CDR3, as DNA: TGTGCCAGCAGTGCCCAGGGGGGCACTGAAGCTTTCTTT. Its protein is CASSAQGGTEAFF.

The chain employs TRBV19 and TRBJ2-1, with 14 positions matching TRBD2. Germline V gives CDR1 LNHDA, CDR2 SQIVND (reference sequence). Unmatched junction bases numbered 11, after V lost 4 bases and J lost 9 bases. The CDR3 is 17 residues long. The CDR3 here is CASSRLAGGLPTGEQFF. In DNA, the CDR3 is TGTGCCAGTAGTAGACTAGCGGGAGGGCTACCAACGGGTGAGCAGTTCTTC.

V usage is TRBV6-5 and J usage is TRBJ2-5; possibly TRBD2 for D (5 bases). CDR1 and CDR2 (germline): MNHEY, SVGAGI. The CDR3 totals 16 residues. V was trimmed by 0 bases and J by 4 bases, leaving 15 bases between them. The CDR3 nucleotides are TGTGCCAGCAGTTACTCGATCCCGGGCGCGGGAGAGACCCAGTACTTC. Translation gives CASSYSIPGAGETQYF.

The gene calls are TRBV5-1 and TRBJ2-1; D unresolved. From germline, CDR1 is SGHRS and CDR2 YFSETQ. Trimming stripped 1 base from V and 7 bases from J, with 12 bases between. The CDR3 loop spans 14 amino acids. The CDR3 region is CASSLSDAWNEQFF. The CDR3 nucleotides read TGCGCCAGCAGCTTGAGCGACGCCTGGAATGAGCAGTTCTTC.

This clone was observed a few times. This chain uses TRBV5-1 with TRBJ2-7, with 7 positions matching TRBD1. The CDR3 runs to 18 residues. V gave up 4 bases and J gave up 0 bases; unmatched junction bases: 16. The V gene's germline CDR1 is SGHRS and CDR2 YFSETQ. CDR3 amino acids: CASSPGTEFSPGSYEQYF. CDR3 DNA: TGCGCCAGCAGCCCGGGGACAGAATTTTCACCTGGCTCCTACGAGCAGTACTTC. Variable domain in full (rest from reference TRBV5-1 and TRBJ2-7): KAGVTQTPRYLIKTRGQQVTLSCSPISGHRSVSWYQQTPGQGLQFLFEYFSETQRNKGNFPGRFSGRQFSNSRSEMNVSTLELGDSALYLCASSPGTEFSPGSYEQYFGPGTRLTVT.

The gene calls are TRBV5-4 and TRBJ2-1, with 10 bases fitting TRBD2. Germline CDR1 is SGHNT and CDR2 is YYREEE (reference sequence). This CDR3 comprises 15 residues. Trimming removed 4 bases from V and 6 bases from J; junction bases left unmatched: 7. In DNA, the CDR3 is TGTGCCAGCAGCCCGAGACTAGCGGGCCGCAATGAGCAGTTCTTC. Residues: CASSPRLAGRNEQFF.

The rearrangement joins TRBV7-9 to TRBJ2-7; TRBD2 matches at 9 bases. The germline V gene has CDR1 SEHNR and CDR2 FQNEAQ (reference sequence). The CDR3 spans 13 residues. The junction had 3 bases not matched to a gene; V was cut back by 3 bases and J by 6 bases. CDR3 region: CASSLREGGEQYF. The CDR3, as DNA: TGTGCCAGCAGCTTGCGGGAGGGGGGCGAGCAGTACTTC. Looking up the rest from reference TRBV7-9 and TRBJ2-7 gives the full variable domain: DTGVSQNPRHKITKRGQNVTFRCDPISEHNRLYWYRQTLGQGPEFLTYFQNEAQLEKSRLLSDRFSAERPKGSFSTLEIQRTEQGDSAMYLCASSLREGGEQYFGPGTRLTVT.

This clone was detected only a few times. V usage is TRBV9 and J usage is TRBJ2-5; 12 nucleotides line up with TRBD2. V dropped 3 bases and J dropped 7; count of bases not matched to a gene: 4. Germline CDR1 SGDLS, CDR2 YYNGEE. There are 14 residues in the CDR3. The CDR3 nucleotides are TGTGCCAGCAGCGGGACTAGCGGGACATGGACCCAGTACTTC. Its translation: CASSGTSGTWTQYF. The full variable domain, its missing parts supplied by reference TRBV9 and TRBJ2-5, is DSGVTQTPKHLITATGQRVTLRCSPRSGDLSVYWYQQSLDQGLQFLIQYYNGEERAKGNILERFSAQQFPDLHSELNLSSLELGDSALYFCASSGTSGTWTQYFGPGTRLLVL.

V and J are TRBV5-8 and TRBJ1-3, with D unclear. Trimming took off 3 bases at V and 6 bases at J, with 16 bases between the two ends. Germline V gives CDR1 SGHTS, CDR2 YDEGEE. The CDR3 is 15 residues long. The CDR3 nucleotides read TGTGCCAGCAGCTCCTATAAAGCGAATGCAAACACCATATATTTT. This sequence encodes CASSSYKANANTIYF.

The V call is TRBV9, the J call TRBJ1-3, with D possibly matching TRBD1 (6 bases). The CDR3 has 13 residues. Germline CDR1 is SGDLS and CDR2 is YYNGEE. With 4 bases removed from V and 7 bases from J, the gap between germline ends came to 12 bases. CDR3 DNA: TGTGCCAGCAGCTTGATAACAGGGAACACCATATATTTT. It specifies CASSLITGNTIYF.

The genes are TRBV5-1 and TRBJ2-2; 7 nucleotides align to TRBD2. This CDR3 is 14 amino acids long. The V segment lost 5 bases and the J segment 6 bases; nucleotides outside the gene matches: 7. CDR1 SGHRS and CDR2 YFSETQ come from the germline V gene. The CDR3 loop reads CASRSGERPGELFF. The CDR3 nucleotides read TGCGCCAGCAGAAGCGGGGAGCGCCCCGGGGAGCTGTTTTTT.

This CDR3 reads CASSGTSRQETQYF. As DNA, the CDR3 is TGTGCCAGTTCCGGGACTAGCCGACAAGAGACCCAGTACTTC. The chain employs TRBV2 and TRBJ2-5; 9 positions agree with TRBD2. The CDR3 length is 14 residues. Germline V gives CDR1 SNHLY, CDR2 FYNNEI. With V trimmed by 9 bases and J by 2 bases, 7 bases remained unmatched. Complete variable domain (other parts from reference TRBV2 and TRBJ2-5): EPEVTQTPSHQVTQMGQEVILRCVPISNHLYFYWYRQILGQKVEFLVSFYNNEISEKSEIFDDQFSVERPDGSNFTLKIRSTKLEDSAMYFCASSGTSRQETQYFGPGTRLLVL.

The rearrangement uses TRBV5-5 and TRBJ2-7; 7 bases are shared with TRBD2. The CDR3 length is 15 residues. Germline loops: CDR1 SGHKS, CDR2 YYEKEE (reference sequence). V lost 2 bases to trimming and J lost 1 base; unmatched junction nucleotides: 6. The CDR3 loop reads CASSFGLEKSYEQYF. CDR3 bases: TGTGCCAGCAGCTTCGGACTAGAGAAATCCTACGAGCAGTACTTC.